The present T cell receptor (beta chain) was sequenced within a study of regulatory T cells in long-lasting Graves disease. For the study at large: Persistent Graves' disease meant over 5 years of antithyroid drugs with positive TSH receptor antibodies. General study points: Persistent patients shared more public clonotypes (about 2,700) than new patients (more than 900).

For TCR beta, libraries came from iRepertoire HTBI primers and Arm-PCR of CDR3 regions. TCRdb reanalysed the multiplex PCR reads using MiXCR and keeps one entry per CDR3 protein. This table holds more than 350,000 distinct CDR3 sequences, roughly 23% found once. The germline V gene has CDR1 SQVTM and CDR2 ANQGSEA. Trimming left V 3 bases short and J 5 bases short, with 13 bases between. The CDR3 length is 13 residues. This clonotype was detected ten times or more. Antigen specificity is unknown. Stated time point: persistent/refractory GD, antithyroid drugs over 5 years with positive TRAb. PBMC-extracted RNA yielded the TCR library.

The sequenced sample was peripheral blood mononuclear cells (PBMCs), obtained when the disease was refractory, from a patient treated with antithyroid drugs. The clonotype originates from a female donor with Graves disease. The chain uses TRBV29-1 and TRBJ2-5; D is unclear. The CDR3 nucleotides read TGCAGCGTTGAGGTCCAAAGGCGTGAGACCCAGTACTTC. Its protein product is CSVEVQRRETQYF.